This paragraph covers one T cell receptor (beta chain) sequence. This entry is derived from a study of blood T cell repertoires in COVID-19. Across the study: T cells, B-cell-depleted T cells, or PBMCs supplied cDNA or gDNA.

The table came from immunoSEQ multiplex PCR; TCRdb's copy has only in-frame clones and leaves some out. In the table there are a few hundred thousand clones, roughly 88% of which are singletons. Seattle-derived patients entered the study during active infection and were followed longitudinally. The CDR3 is 14 amino acids. The V end was cut by 4 bases, the J end by 0 bases, with 7 bases between. The germline CDR1 and CDR2 sequences are SGHNT and YYREEE (reference sequence). Sequenced material: peripheral blood. The chain is built from TRBV5-4 and TRBJ2-2; D possibly corresponds to TRBD2 (5 bases). The receptor was isolated from a man aged 50 to 60 with COVID-19, enrolled during active disease. CDR3 sequence: CASSKTTNTGELFF. The CDR3 DNA reads as TGTGCCAGCAGCAAGACTACGAACACCGGGGAGCTGTTTTTT.